This T cell receptor beta chain was recovered during a study of CD8 T cells in ankylosing spondylitis. General study findings and limits: Among TCR beta sequences, a motif of under ten highly homologous variants appeared characteristic of ankylosing spondylitis blood.

In the case of this clonotype: Its target is not known.

The CDR3 is 12 residues long. Germline CDR1 reads SGDLS; CDR2 reads YYNGEE. V lost 7 bases to trimming and J lost 4 bases, with 11 bases between them. TCRdb recomputed calls from the 5' RACE reads with MiXCR, one row per CDR3 protein. The table has around 130,000 distinct CDR3 sequences, roughly 17% seen once; the top ten hold roughly a third. This sequence originates from a male donor with ankylosing spondylitis. The V and J genes are TRBV9 and TRBJ1-1, with D perhaps TRBD1 (6 bases). The sample comprised blood, either unsorted or a sorted T cell fraction (not recorded which). CDR3: CASGGGGTEAFF. CDR3 DNA: TGTGCCAGCGGAGGGGGGGGCACTGAAGCTTTCTTT. The variable domain in full, with the rest retrieved from reference TRBV9 and TRBJ1-1, is DSGVTQTPKHLITATGQRVTLRCSPRSGDLSVYWYQQSLDQGLQFLIQYYNGEERAKGNILERFSAQQFPDLHSELNLSSLELGDSALYFCASGGGGTEAFFGQGTRLTVV.